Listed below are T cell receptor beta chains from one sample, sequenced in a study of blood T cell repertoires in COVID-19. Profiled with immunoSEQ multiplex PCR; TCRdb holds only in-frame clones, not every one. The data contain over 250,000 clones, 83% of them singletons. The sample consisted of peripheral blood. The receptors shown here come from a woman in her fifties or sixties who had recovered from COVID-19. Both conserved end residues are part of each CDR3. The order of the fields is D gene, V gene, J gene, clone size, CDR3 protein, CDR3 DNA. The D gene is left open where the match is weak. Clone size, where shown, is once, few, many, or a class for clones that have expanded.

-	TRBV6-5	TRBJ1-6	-	CASSYDFNSPLHF	TGTGCCAGCAGTTACGACTTTAATTCACCCCTCCACTTT
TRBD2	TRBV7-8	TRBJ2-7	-	CASRLGVAGESYEQYF	TGTGCCAGCAGATTAGGGGTAGCGGGAGAATCCTACGAGCAGTACTTC
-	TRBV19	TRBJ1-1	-	CASRPEAGSKTEAFF	TGTGCCAGTAGGCCTGAGGCAGGGTCAAAGACTGAAGCTTTCTTT
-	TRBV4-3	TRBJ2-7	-	CASSQASAGASYEQYF	TGCGCCAGCAGCCAAGCTTCGGCGGGGGCCTCCTACGAGCAGTACTTC
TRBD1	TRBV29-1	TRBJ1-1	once	CSVVQGSRTEAFF	TGCAGCGTTGTACAGGGGTCAAGGACTGAAGCTTTCTTT
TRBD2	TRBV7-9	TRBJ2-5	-	CASSLGAGVETQYF	TGTGCCAGCAGCTTGGGAGCGGGAGTTGAGACCCAGTACTTC
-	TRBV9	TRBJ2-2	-	CASSSPGELFF	TGTGCCAGCAGCTCCCCTGGGGAGCTGTTTTTT
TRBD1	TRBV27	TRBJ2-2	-	CASSSPGQGSTGELFF	TGTGCCAGCAGTTCTCCGGGACAGGGAAGCACCGGGGAGCTGTTTTTT
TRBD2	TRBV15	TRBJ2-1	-	CATSREASGGYEQFF	TGTGCCACCAGCAGAGAAGCTAGCGGGGGCTATGAGCAGTTCTTC
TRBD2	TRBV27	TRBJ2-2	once	CASSSSGRASTGELFF	TGTGCCAGCAGTTCTAGCGGGAGGGCCTCCACCGGGGAGCTGTTTTTT
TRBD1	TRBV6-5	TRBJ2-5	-	CASSYSQGGAPETQYF	TGTGCCAGCAGTTACTCCCAAGGGGGCGCCCCGGAGACCCAGTACTTC
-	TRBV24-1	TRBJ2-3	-	CATSDNVQGTDTQYF	TGTGCCACCAGTGATAACGTTCAGGGCACAGATACGCAGTATTTT
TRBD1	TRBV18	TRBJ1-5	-	CASSPDNLDRGGYSNQPQHF	TGTGCCAGCTCACCGGATAATCTGGACAGGGGGGGATATAGCAATCAGCCCCAGCATTTT
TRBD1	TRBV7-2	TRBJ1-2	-	CASSLSGQGHGYTF	TGTGCCAGCAGCTTGTCGGGACAGGGGCATGGCTACACCTTC
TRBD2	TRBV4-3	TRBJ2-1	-	CASSQEAKASGYNEQFF	TGCGCCAGCAGCCAAGAAGCGAAGGCTAGCGGCTACAATGAGCAGTTCTTC